This T cell receptor (beta chain) is drawn from a study of vaccination effects on CD4 cells after COVID-19. For the study at large: After the second dose, samples were taken at median day 72. In culture with 8 to 10 IU/ml IL-2 and about 10 ug/ml peptides, PBMC were grown at roughly 2 million per well.

The repertoire was sequenced with immunoSEQ multiplex PCR; TCRdb's copy has only in-frame clones and lacks some. In the table there are tens of thousands of clones, around 74% of which are singletons. Isolation of CD4+ T cells took place after about nine days of culture. Of the BNT162b2 and mRNA-1273 vaccines, participants received two doses of one or the other. Trimming removed 2 bases at V and 7 bases at J, with 11 bases between. CDR1 SGHTA and CDR2 FQGNSA come from the germline V gene. The CDR3 has 14 amino acids. Regarding this clone: What it binds is unknown.

The chain combines TRBV7-2 with TRBJ2-2; TRBD1 might be the D (6 bases). This sequence originates from a human donor who received a COVID-19 vaccine. The sequenced sample was CD4+ T cells from PBMCs cultured without peptide, obtained after COVID-19 vaccination. The CDR3 protein is CASSLQGYNGELFF. CDR3 DNA: TGTGCCAGCAGCTTACAGGGGTATAACGGGGAGCTGTTTTTT.